This T cell receptor (beta chain) was sequenced during a study of PD-1 blockade in classical Hodgkin lymphoma. Overall study findings and caveats: Baseline TCR diversity was reportedly lower in newly diagnosed patients than in healthy donors. It was reported as lower still in relapsed/refractory patients. Only CD4+ TCR diversity, not CD8+, had risen significantly by C4D1.

Using immunoSEQ multiplex PCR, the repertoire was profiled, and TCRdb retains in-frame clones only, with some absent. The sample records approximately 100,000 clones, about 89% being singletons. All patients relapsed after autologous stem cell transplantation, and brentuximab vedotin exposure varied. Complete response, partial response or progressive disease constituted the best response categories observed. The CDR3 contains 12 residues. The germline CDR1 and CDR2 sequences are SGHAT and FQDESV (reference sequence). Trimming removed 5 bases from V and 4 bases from J, with 8 bases in between. As regards this clone: Its antigen remains unknown.

The TCR originated in a human donor with classical Hodgkin lymphoma. The input for sequencing was peripheral blood mononuclear cells (PBMCs), taken before the second cycle of nivolumab. The chain has TRBV11-1 and TRBJ2-5; a possible D gene is TRBD1 (5 bases). The CDR3 region has the DNA TGTGCCAGCAGCCCTAGGGGAGAGACCCAGTACTTC. It encodes CASSPRGETQYF.